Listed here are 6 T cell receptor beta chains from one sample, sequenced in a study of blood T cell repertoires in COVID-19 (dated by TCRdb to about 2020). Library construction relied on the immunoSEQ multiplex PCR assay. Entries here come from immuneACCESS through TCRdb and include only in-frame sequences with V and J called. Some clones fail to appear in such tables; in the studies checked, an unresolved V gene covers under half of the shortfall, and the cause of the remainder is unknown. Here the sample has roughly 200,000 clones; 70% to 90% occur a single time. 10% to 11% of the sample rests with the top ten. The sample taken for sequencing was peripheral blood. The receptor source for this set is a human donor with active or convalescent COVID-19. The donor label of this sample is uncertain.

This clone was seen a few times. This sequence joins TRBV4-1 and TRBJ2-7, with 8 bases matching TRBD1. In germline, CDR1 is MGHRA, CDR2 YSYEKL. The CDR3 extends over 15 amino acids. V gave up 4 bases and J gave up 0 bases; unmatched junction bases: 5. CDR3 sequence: CASSRGQGPSYEQYF. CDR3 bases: TGCGCCAGCAGCCGAGGACAGGGCCCCTCCTACGAGCAGTACTTC.

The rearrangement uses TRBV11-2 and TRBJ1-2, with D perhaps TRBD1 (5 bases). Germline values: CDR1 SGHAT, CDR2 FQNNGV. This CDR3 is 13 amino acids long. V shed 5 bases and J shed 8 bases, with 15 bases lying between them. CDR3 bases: TGTGCCAGCAGCCCTACACACGGGGGGGGCTACACCTTC. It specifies CASSPTHGGGYTF.

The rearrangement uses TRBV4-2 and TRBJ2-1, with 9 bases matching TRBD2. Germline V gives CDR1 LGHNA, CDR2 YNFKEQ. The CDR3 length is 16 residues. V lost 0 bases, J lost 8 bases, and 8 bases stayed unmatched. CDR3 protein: CASSQENSGSVYEQFF. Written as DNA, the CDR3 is TGTGCCAGCAGCCAAGAAAATAGCGGGAGTGTCTATGAGCAGTTCTTC.

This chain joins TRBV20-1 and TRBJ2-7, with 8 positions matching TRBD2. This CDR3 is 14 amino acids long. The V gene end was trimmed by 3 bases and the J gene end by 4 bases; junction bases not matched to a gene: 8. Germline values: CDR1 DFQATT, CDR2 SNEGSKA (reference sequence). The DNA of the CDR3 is TGCAGTGCTAGTATTCCGGGAGGGGCTTACGAGCAGTACTTC. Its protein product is CSASIPGGAYEQYF.

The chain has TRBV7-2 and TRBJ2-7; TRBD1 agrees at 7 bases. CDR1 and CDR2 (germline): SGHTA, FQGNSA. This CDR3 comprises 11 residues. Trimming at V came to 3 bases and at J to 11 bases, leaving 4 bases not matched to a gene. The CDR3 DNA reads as TGTGCCAGCAGCTTCGACAGGGCGAAGTACTTC. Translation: CASSFDRAKYF.

CDR3 nucleotides: TGTTCCTCGCGGGGGAGAGTCACTGAAGCTTTCTTT. It encodes CSSRGRVTEAFF. The genes are TRBV6-5 and TRBJ1-1; weak D call: TRBD1 (5 bases). The CDR3 covers 12 residues. The germline CDR1 and CDR2 sequences are MNHEY and SVGAGI.